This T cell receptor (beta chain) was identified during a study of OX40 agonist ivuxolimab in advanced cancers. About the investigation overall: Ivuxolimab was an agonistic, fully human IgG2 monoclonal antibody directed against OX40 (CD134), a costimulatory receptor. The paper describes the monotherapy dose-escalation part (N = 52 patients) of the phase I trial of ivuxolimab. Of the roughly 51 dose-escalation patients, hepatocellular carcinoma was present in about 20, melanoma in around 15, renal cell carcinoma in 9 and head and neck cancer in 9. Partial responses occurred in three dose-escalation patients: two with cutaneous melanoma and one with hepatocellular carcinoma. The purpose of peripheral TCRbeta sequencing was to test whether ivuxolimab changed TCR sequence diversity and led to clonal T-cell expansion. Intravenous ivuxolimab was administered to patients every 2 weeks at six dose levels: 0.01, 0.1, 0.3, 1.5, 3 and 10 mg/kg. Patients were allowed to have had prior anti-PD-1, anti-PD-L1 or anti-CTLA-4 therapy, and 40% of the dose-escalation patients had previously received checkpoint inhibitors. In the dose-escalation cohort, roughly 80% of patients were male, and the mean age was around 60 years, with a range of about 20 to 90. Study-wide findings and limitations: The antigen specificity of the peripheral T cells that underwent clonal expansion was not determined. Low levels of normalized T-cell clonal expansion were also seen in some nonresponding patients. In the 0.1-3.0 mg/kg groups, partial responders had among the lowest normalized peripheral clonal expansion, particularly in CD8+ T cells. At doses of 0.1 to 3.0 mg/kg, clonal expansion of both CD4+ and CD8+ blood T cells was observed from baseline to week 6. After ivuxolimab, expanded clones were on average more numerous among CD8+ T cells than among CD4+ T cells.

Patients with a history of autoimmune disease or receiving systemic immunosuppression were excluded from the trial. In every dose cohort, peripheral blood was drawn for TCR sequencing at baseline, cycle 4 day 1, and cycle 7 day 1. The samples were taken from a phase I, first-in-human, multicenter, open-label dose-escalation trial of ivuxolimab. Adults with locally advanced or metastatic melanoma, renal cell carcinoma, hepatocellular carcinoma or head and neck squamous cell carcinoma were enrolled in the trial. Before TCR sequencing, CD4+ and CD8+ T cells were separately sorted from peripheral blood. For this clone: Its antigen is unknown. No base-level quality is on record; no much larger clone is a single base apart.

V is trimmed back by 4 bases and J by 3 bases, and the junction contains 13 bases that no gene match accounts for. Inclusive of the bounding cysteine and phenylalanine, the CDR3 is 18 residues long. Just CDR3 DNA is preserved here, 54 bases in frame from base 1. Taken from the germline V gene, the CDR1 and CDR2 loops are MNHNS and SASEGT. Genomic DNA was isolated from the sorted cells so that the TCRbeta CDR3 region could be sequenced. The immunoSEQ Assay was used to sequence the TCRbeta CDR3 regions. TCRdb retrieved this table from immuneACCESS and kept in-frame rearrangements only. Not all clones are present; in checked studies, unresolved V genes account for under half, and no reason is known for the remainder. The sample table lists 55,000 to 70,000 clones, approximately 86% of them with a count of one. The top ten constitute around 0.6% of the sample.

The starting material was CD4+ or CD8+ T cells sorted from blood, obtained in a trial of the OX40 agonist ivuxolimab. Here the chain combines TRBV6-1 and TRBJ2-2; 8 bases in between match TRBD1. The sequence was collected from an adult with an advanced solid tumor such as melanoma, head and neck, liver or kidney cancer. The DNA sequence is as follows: TGTGCCAGCAGTGGAAGGATCCGGGGACAGGCCGACACCGGGGAGCTGTTTTTT. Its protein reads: CASSGRIRGQADTGELFF.